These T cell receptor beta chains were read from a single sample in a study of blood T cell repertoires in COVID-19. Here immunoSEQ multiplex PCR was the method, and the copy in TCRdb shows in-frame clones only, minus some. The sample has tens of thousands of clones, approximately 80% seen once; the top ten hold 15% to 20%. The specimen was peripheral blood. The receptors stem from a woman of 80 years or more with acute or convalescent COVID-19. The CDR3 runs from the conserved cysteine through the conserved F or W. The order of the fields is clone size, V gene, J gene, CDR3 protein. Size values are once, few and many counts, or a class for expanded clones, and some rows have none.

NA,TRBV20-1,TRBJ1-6,CSASGTGNSPLHF
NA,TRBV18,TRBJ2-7,CASSPLGGEQYF
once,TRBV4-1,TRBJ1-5,CASSQDLFSGRPQHF
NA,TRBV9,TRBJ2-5,CASSPRPAGVLETQYF
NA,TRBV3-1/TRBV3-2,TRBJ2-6,CASSQRYSGANVLTF
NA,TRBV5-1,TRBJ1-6,CASSQGQGFSNSPLHF
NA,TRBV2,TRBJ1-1,CASRRELSGTEAFF
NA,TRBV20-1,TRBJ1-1,CSSIRNTEAFF
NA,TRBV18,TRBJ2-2,CASSLTANTGELFF
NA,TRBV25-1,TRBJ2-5,CASSVQGGQETQYF
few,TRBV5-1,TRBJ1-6,CASSLATQGYSPLHF
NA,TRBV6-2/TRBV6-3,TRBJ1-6,CASSTGTGFSPLHF
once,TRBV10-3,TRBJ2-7,CAISEAGAPHEQYF
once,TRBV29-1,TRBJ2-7,CSATTGRSYEQYF
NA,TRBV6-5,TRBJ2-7,CASSFTRRVGHEQYF